This T cell receptor beta chain came from a study of blood T cells in healthy people across ages. The sample, roughly 9.5 milliliters of peripheral blood, was drawn from each donor. Samples had at least 7 million PBMCs isolated from them. Trimming shortened V by 6 bases and J by 4 bases, and 17 bases separated the two germline ends. The CDR3 covers 15 residues. Germline loops: CDR1 KGHDR, CDR2 SFDVKD. Using a J-beta primer mix together with a sample-barcoded 5' primer, a second PCR was run for roughly 7 to 11 cycles. Sequencing of every sample gave 2.5 million or more CDR3-containing paired-end reads. TCRdb re-analysed the 5' RACE reads in MiXCR, keeping a single row per CDR3 protein. The sample holds roughly 730,000 distinct CDR3 sequences, 56% seen once.

The chain employs TRBV24-1 and TRBJ1-2; D is perhaps TRBD1 (5 bases). Sequencing was carried out using blood. The clonotype was recovered from a middle-aged man in good health. The CDR3 here is CATSNPTGGAYGYTF. CDR3 bases: TGTGCCACCAGTAATCCCACAGGAGGGGCCTATGGCTACACCTTC.